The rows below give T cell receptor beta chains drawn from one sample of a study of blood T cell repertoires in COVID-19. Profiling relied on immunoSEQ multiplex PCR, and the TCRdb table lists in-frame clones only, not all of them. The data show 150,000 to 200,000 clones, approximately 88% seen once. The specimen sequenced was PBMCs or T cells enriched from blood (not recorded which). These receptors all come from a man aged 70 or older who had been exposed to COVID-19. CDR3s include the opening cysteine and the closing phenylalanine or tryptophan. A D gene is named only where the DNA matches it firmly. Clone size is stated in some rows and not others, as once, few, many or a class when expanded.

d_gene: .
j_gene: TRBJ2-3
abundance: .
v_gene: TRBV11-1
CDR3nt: TGTGCCAGCAGCTTATCGAGGGGGCGGGGAGATACGCAGTATTTT
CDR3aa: CASSLSRGRGDTQYF

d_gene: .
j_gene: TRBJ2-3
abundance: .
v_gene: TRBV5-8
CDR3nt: TGTGCCAGCAGCCGCGAGGTCACTAGCCGACGCACAGATACGCAGTATTTT
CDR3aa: CASSREVTSRRTDTQYF

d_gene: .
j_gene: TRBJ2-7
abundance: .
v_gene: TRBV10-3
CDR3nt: TGTGCCATCACCGATAGAATCGTGGACGAGCAGTACTTC
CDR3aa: CAITDRIVDEQYF

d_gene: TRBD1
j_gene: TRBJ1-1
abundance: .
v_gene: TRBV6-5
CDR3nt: TGTGCCAGCAGTTCTATACCGGGACAGATTGAAGCTTTCTTT
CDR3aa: CASSSIPGQIEAFF

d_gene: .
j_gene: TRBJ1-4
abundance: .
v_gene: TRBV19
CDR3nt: TGTGCCAGTAGTCCCCTTCTTGACAGCCTTAATGAAAAACTGTTTTTT
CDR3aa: CASSPLLDSLNEKLFF

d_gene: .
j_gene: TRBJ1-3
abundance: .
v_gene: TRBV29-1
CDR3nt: TGCAGCGTTGTATCTGGAAACACCATATATTTT
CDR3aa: CSVVSGNTIYF

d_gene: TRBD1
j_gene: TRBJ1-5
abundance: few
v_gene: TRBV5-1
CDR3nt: TGCGCCAGCAGCCCGGGACAGGGGAATCAGCCCCAGCATTTT
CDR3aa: CASSPGQGNQPQHF

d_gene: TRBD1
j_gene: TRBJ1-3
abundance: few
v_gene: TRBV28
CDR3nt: TGTGCCAGCAGTTTCACGGGGACAGGGGGAAACACCATATATTTT
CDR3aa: CASSFTGTGGNTIYF

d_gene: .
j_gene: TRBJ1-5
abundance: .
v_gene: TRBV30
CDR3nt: TGTGCCTGGAGTGTCGGCAGCCAGGGGCAGCCCCAGCATTTT
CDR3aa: CAWSVGSQGQPQHF

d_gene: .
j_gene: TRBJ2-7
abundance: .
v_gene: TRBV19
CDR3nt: TGTGCCAGTAGTATGACGATGGGGACAACTATGTACGAGCAGTACTTC
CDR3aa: CASSMTMGTTMYEQYF

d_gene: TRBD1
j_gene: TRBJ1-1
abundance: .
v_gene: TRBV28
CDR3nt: TGTGCCAGCAGAGCGCAGGGGGGGAACACTGAAGCTTTCTTT
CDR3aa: CASRAQGGNTEAFF

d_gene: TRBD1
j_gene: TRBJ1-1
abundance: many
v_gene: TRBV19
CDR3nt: TGTGCCGTAAGGGACAGGGGCACTGAAGCTTTCTTT
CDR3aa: CAVRDRGTEAFF

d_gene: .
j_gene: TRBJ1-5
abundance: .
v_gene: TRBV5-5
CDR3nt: TGTGCCAGCAGCATCGGACAGCCATATAGCAATCAGCCCCAGCATTTT
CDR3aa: CASSIGQPYSNQPQHF

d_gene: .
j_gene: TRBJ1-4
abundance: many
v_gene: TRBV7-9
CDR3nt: TGTGCCAGCAGCTCAATCGGTCGCGGGGAAAAACTGTTTTTT
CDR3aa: CASSSIGRGEKLFF

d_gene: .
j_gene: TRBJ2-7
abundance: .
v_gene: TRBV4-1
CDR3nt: TGCGCCAGCAGCCAGCCCGGGTCGCCCTACGAGCAGTACTTC
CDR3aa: CASSQPGSPYEQYF

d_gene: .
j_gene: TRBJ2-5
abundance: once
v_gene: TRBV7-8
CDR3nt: TGTGCCAGCAGATTTAGAGCGGAGACGGCGGAGACCCAGTACTTC
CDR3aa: CASRFRAETAETQYF

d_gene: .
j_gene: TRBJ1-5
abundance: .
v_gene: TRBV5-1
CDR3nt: TGCGCCAGCAGCTTGGTCCCGGGATTGGAGCCCCAGCATTTT
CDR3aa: CASSLVPGLEPQHF

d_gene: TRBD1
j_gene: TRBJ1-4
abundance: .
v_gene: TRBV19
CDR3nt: TGTGCCAGTAGGGGACAGAGGACTACCTCTAATGAAAAACTGTTTTTT
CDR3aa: CASRGQRTTSNEKLFF

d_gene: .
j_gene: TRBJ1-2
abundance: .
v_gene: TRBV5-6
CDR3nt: TGTGCCAGCAGCTTGTTTATGGGCTCTGGCTACACCTTC
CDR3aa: CASSLFMGSGYTF

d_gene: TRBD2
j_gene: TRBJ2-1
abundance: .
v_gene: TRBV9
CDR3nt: TGTGCCAGCAGCGTAGGATTAGCGGGAGAACATGAGCAGTTCTTC
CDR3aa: CASSVGLAGEHEQFF

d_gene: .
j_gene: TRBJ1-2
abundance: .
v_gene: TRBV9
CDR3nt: TGTGCCAGCAGCGGGGAGGGGTACTATGGCTACACCTTC
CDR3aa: CASSGEGYYGYTF

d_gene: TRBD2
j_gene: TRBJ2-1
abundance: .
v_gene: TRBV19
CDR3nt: TGTGCCAGTAGAAAAATAGCGGGGGGGCGTACCAACAATGAGCAGTTCTTC
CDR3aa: CASRKIAGGRTNNEQFF

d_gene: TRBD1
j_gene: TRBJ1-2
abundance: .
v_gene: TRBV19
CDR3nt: TGTGCCAGTAGTGGAGACAGGGCTGGAGATGGCTACACCTTC
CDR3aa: CASSGDRAGDGYTF

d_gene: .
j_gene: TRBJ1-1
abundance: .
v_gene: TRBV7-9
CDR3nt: TGTGCCAGCAGCCCCACTAGCCTGAACACTGAAGCTTTCTTT
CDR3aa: CASSPTSLNTEAFF

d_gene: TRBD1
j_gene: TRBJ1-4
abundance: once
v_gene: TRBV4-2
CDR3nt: TGTGCCAGCAGCCAAGACCAGGGGGCTAATGAAAAACTGTTTTTT
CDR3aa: CASSQDQGANEKLFF

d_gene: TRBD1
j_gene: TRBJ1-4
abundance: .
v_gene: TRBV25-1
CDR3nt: TGTGCCAGCGGTAACCGGGACAGGCATCTCGAAAAACTGTTTTTT
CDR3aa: CASGNRDRHLEKLFF

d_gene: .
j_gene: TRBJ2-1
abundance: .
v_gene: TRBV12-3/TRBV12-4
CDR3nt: TGTGCCAGCAGCTCTTCCGCCCTAACGGAGTTCTTC
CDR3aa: CASSSSALTEFF

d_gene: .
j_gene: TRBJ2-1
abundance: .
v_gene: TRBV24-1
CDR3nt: TGTGCCACCAGTGATTCCCCATTCAAAGCCACAGGGCCCTACAATGAGCAGTTCTTC
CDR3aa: CATSDSPFKATGPYNEQFF

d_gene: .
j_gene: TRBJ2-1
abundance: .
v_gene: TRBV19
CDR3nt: TGTGCCAGTCGGGGGACGAGGACAGGTATGGGGAATGAGCAGTTCTTC
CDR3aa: CASRGTRTGMGNEQFF

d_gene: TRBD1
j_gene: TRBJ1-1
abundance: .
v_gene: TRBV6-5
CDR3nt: TGTGCCAGCAGTTCGGACAGGGGTCGAGGGAACACTGAAGCTTTCTTT
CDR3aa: CASSSDRGRGNTEAFF

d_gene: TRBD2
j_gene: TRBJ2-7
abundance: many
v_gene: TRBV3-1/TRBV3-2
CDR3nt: TGTGCCAGCAGCGGTGGGGGGGTTGGGTCCTACGAGCAGTACTTC
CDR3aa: CASSGGGVGSYEQYF

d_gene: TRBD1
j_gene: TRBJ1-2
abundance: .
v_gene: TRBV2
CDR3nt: TGTGCCAGCAGTGGGACCTCTAGCGGGACAGGGGGCGGCTACACCTTC
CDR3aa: CASSGTSSGTGGGYTF

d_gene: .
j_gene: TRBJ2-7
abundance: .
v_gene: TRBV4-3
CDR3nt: TGCGCCAGCAGCCAGGCCCTGGACAGCTTCTACGAGCAGTACTTC
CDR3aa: CASSQALDSFYEQYF

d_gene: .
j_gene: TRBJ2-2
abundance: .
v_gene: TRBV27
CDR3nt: TGTGCCAGCAGTTTGGGGACTCGCACCGGGGAGCTGTTTTTT
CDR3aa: CASSLGTRTGELFF

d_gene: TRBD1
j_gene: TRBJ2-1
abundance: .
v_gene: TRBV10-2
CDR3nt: TGCGCCAGCAGTCGGGACAGGGCCCAATACAATGAGCAGTTCTTC
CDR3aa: CASSRDRAQYNEQFF

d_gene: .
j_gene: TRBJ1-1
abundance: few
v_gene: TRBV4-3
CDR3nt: TGCGCCAGCAGCCAAGGCGGGGGCATGAACACTGAAGCTTTCTTT
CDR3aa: CASSQGGGMNTEAFF

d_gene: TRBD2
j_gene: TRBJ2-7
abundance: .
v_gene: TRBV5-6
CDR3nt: TGTGCCAGCAGCTTTTTATTAGCGGGAGGCCACGAGCAGTACTTC
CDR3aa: CASSFLLAGGHEQYF

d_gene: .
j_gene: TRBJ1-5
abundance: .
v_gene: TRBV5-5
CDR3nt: TGTGCCAGCAGCCGGGAACCAGGGGTTAATCAGCCCCAGCATTTT
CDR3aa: CASSREPGVNQPQHF

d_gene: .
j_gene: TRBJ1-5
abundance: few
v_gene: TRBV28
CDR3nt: TGTGCCAGCAGAACAGGCGGGGTCCCTGGGCCCCAGCATTTT
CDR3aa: CASRTGGVPGPQHF

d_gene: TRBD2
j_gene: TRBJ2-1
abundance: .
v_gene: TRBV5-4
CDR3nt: TGTGCCAGCAGCCCGAAACAGCGGGAGGGAAATGAGCAGTTCTTC
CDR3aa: CASSPKQREGNEQFF

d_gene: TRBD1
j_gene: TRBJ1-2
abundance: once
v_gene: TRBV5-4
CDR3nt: TGTGCCAGCAGTTCGGGACAGACCCCTAGCTACACCTTC
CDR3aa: CASSSGQTPSYTF

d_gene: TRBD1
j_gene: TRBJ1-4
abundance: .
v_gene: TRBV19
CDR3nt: TGTGCTAGTAGTTTGGCCGGGACAGCATCTAATGAAAAACTGTTTTTT
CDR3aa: CASSLAGTASNEKLFF

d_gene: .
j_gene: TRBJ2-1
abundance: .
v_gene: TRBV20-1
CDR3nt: TGCAGTGCTAGTTCACGGCGGGGAACCTCCTACAATGAGCAGTTCTTC
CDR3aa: CSASSRRGTSYNEQFF

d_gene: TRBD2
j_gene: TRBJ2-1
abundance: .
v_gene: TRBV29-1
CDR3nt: TGCAGCGTCGAGGGGACTAGGGTTGAGCAGTTCTTC
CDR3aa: CSVEGTRVEQFF

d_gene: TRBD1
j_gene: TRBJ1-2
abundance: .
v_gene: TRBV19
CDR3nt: TGTGCCAGTAGTAAGGGACAGGGGGCCACCTATGGCTACACCTTC
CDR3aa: CASSKGQGATYGYTF

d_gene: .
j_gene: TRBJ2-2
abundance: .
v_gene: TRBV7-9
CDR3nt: TGTGCCAGCAGCTTAGGTTCGCAGGGGATACTGTGGACCGGGGAGCTGTTTTTT
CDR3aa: CASSLGSQGILWTGELFF